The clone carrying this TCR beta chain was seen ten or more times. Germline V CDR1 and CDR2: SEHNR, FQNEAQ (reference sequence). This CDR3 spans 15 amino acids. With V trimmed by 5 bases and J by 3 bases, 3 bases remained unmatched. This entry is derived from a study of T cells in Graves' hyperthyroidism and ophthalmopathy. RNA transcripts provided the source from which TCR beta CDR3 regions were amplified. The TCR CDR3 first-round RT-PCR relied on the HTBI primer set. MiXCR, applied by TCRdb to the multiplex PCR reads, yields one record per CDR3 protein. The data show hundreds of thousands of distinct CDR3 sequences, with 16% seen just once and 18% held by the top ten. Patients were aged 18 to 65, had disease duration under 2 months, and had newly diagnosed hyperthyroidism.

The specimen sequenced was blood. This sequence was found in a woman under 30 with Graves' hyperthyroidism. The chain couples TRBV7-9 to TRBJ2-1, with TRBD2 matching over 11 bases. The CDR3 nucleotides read TGTGCCAGCAGCCCTAGCGGGAGGTTCTACAATGAGCAGTTCTTC. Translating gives CASSPSGRFYNEQFF.